This TCR beta chain was captured in a study of blood T cells in healthy people across ages. Notes on the study in general: Conclusively comparing naive with antigen-experienced cells was impossible with unsorted PBMCs.

This clonotype was detected many times. The target antigen is unknown. Primers used in a second PCR of about 6 to 11 cycles were a sample-barcoded 5' primer and a J-beta primer mix. TCRdb ran MiXCR on the 5' RACE reads and lists one entry per CDR3 protein. The sample contains 870,000 or so distinct CDR3 sequences, 29% of which appear only once. The donors, all healthy, were Caucasians living in Russia, aged about 6 to 100. Samples each yielded at least 6 micrograms of total RNA. Trimming cost V 5 bases and J 2 bases, with 13 bases left between them. Germline V gives CDR1 SGHTA, CDR2 FQGNSA. The CDR3 spans 14 residues.

This chain joins TRBV7-2 and TRBJ2-7, with D possibly being TRBD2 (6 bases). This receptor was identified in a woman older than 75 in good health. Sequenced input: blood. In nucleotides, the CDR3 is TGTGCCAGCAGCCGAGATGCGGGGCCCTACGAGCAGTACTTC. It is translated as CASSRDAGPYEQYF.